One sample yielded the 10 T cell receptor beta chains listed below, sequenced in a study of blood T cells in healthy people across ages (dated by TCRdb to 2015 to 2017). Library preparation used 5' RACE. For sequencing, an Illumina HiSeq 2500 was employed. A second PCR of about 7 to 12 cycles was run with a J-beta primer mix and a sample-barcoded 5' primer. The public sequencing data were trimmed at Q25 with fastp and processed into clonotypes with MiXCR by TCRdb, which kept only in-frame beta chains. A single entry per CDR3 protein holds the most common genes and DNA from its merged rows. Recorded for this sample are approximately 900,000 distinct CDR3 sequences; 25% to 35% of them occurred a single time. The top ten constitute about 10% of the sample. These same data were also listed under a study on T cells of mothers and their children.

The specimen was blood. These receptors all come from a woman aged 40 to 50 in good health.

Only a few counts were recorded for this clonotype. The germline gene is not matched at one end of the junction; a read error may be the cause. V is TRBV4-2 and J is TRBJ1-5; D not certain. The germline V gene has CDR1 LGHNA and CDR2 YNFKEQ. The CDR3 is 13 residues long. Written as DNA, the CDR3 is TGTGCCAGCAGCCAAGCCCGAGGAGAGCCTCAGCATTTT. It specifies CASSQARGEPQHF.

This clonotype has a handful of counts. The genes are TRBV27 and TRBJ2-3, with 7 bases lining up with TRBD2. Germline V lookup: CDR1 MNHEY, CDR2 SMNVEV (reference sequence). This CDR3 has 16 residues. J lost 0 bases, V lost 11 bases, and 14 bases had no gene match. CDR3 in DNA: TGTGCCGTGGGGGGGATCGGGGCCCTTAGCACAGATACGCAGTATTTT. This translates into CAVGGIGALSTDTQYF.

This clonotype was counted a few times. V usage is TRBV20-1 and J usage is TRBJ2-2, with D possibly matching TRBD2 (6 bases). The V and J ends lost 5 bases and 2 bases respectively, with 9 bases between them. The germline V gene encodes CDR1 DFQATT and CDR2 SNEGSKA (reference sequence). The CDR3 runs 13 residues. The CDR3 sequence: CSAAGLNTGELFF. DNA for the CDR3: TGCAGTGCTGCGGGACTTAACACCGGGGAGCTGTTTTTT.

The CDR3 reads CASSVSDVGTDTQYF. DNA of the CDR3: TGTGCCAGCAGCGTTAGCGATGTGGGCACAGATACGCAGTATTTT. The chain carries TRBV9 and TRBJ2-3; a possible D gene is TRBD2 (5 bases). Trimming removed 2 bases from V and 1 base from J, with 11 bases in between. Per the germline V gene, CDR1 is SGDLS and CDR2 is YYNGEE. The CDR3 is made up of 15 amino acids.

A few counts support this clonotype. The CDR3 region has the DNA TGTGCCAGTAAACCTTGGCAGGGCTACGAGCAGTACTTC. Its protein is CASKPWQGYEQYF. The chain couples TRBV6-1 to TRBJ2-7; perhaps TRBD1 as D (5 bases). The CDR3 is 13 residues long. Germline V gives CDR1 MNHNS, CDR2 SASEGT. V was shortened by 9 bases and J by 3 bases, with 15 bases between the two germline ends.

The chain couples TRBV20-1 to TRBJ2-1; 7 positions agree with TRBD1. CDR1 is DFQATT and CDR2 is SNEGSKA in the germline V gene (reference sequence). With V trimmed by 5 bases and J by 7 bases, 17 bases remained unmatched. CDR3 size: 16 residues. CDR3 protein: CSARKAGRAGGNEQFF. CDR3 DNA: TGCAGTGCTCGTAAGGCCGGTAGGGCAGGGGGAAATGAGCAGTTCTTC.

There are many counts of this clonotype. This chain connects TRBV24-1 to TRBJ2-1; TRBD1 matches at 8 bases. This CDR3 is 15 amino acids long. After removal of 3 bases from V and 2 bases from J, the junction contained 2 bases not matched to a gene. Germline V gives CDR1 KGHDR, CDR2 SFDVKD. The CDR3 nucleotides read TGTGCCACCAGTGATCCAGGGGGCGCCTACAATGAGCAGTTCTTC. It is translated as CATSDPGGAYNEQFF.

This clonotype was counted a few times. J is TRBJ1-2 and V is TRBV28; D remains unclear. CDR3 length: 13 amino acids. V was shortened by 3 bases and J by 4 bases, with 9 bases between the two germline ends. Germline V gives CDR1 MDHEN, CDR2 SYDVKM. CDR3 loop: CASSFPATYGYTF. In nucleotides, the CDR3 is TGTGCCAGCAGTTTTCCTGCCACCTATGGCTACACCTTC.

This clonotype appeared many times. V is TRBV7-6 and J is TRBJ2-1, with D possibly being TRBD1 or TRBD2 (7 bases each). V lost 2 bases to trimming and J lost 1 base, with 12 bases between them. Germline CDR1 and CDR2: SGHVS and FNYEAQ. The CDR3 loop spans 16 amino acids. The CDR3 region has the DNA TGTGCCAGCAGCTTAACTCAGGGGGGGTCCTACAATGAGCAGTTCTTC. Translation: CASSLTQGGSYNEQFF.

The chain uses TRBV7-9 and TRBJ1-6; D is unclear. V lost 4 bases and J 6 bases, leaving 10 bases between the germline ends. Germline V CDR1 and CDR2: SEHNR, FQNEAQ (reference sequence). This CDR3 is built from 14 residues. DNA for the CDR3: TGTGCCAGCAGCTCGTCAGGTGGTAATTCACCCCTCCACTTT. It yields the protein CASSSSGGNSPLHF.